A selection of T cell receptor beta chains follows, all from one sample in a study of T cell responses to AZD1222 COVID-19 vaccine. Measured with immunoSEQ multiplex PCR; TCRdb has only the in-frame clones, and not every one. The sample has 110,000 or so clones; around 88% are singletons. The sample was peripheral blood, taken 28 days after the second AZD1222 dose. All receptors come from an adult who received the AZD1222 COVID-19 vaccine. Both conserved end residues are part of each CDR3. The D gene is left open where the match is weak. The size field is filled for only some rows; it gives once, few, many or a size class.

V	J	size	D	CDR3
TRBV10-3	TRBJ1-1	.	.	CAISESFEAFF
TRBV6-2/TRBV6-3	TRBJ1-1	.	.	CASSSETRLNTEAFF
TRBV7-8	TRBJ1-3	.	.	CASSLAGNTIYF
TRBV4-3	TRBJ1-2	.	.	CASSQDQGTYGYTF
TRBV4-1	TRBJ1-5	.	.	CASSHSFGAYQPQHF
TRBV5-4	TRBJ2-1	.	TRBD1	CASSRGQGNYNEQFF
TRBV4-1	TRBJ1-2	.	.	CASSQDWYAGDGYTF
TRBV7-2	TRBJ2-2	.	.	CASSLGLQGSSGELFF
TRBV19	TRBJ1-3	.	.	CATSYRSSGNTIYF
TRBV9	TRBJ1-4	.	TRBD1	CASSPRTGGVEKLFF
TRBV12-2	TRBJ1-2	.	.	CASRWRSRNSHGYTF
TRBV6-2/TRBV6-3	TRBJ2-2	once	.	CASSQVRGELFF
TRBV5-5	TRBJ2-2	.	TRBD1	CASSFEGQLATGELFF
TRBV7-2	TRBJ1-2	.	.	CASSSGHRDYGYTF
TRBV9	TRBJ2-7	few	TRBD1	CASSAQGAYEQYF
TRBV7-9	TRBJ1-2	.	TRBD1	CASPGGQGHYGYTF
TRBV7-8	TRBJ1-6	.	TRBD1	CASSLAGQGTYNSPLHF
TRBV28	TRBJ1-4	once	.	CASSGTANEKLFF
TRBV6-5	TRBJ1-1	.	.	CASSYSPGRTEAFF
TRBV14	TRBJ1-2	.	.	CASSQDLAYGYTF
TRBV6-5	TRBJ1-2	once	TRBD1	CASSSALRTGGVGYTF
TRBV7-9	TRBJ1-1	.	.	CASSPRGEGGLNTEAFF
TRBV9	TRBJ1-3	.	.	CASSQSSGNTIYF
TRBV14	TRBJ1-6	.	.	CASSQGRVTNSPLHF
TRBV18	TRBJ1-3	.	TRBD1	CASSRTGDRNTIYF
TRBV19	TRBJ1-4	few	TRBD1	CASSGTDRGATNEKLFF
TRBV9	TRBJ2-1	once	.	CASSATGTPNEQFF
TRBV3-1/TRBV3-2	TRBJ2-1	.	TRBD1	CASRPGQGASYNEQFF
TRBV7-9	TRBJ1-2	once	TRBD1	CASSKDREGGYTF
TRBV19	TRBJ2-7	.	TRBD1	CASSTGGYEQYF
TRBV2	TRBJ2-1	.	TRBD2	CASSQAGGSYNEQFF
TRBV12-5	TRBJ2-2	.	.	CASGFRPTDRDIIVREWAGELFF
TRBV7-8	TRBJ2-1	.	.	CASSPDRNSYNEQFF
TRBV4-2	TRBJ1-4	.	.	CASSPKGGGDEKLFF
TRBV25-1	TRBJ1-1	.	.	CASSPLDGPEAFF
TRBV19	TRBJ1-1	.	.	CASSIWGNEAFF
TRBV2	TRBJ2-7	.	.	CASSGGRRSTYEQYF
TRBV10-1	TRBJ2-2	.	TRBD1	CASSSGQGTGELFF
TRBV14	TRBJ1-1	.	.	CASSQGHVNTEAFF
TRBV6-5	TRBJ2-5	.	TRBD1	CASSRGLETQYF
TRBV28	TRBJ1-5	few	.	CASSLGGTGDQPQHF
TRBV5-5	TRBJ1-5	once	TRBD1	CASSSGQGNQPQHF
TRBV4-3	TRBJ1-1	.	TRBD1	CASSQGLSDREAFF
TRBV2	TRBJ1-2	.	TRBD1	CASSETGRTTYGYTF
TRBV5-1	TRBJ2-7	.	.	CASRERGQPSYEQYF
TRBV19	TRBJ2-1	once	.	CASRLGGSSYNEQFF
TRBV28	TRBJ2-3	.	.	CASSFSWQDRTDTQYF
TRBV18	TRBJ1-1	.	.	CASSPLQVEAFF
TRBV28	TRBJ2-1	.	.	CASSAPGSIHEQFF
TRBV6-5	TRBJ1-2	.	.	CASRQEGQGGYTF
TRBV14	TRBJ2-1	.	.	CASSPTGIIYNEQFF